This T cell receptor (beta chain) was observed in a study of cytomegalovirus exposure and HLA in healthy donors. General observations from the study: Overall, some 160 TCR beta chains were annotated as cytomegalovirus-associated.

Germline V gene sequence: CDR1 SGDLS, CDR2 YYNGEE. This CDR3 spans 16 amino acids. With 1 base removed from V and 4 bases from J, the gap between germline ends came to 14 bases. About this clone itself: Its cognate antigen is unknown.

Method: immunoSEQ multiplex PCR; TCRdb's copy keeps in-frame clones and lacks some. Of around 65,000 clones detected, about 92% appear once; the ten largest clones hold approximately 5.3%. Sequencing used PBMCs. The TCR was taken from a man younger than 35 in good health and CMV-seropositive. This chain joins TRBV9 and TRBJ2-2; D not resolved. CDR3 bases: TGTGCCAGCAGCGTACACGGTAGCCCGGGCACCGGGGAGCTGTTTTTT. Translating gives CASSVHGSPGTGELFF. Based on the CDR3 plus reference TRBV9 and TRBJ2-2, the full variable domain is DSGVTQTPKHLITATGQRVTLRCSPRSGDLSVYWYQQSLDQGLQFLIQYYNGEERAKGNILERFSAQQFPDLHSELNLSSLELGDSALYFCASSVHGSPGTGELFFGEGSRLTVL.